The source of this TCR beta chain is a study of control samples from healthy donors and cancer patients (dated by TCRdb to the early 2020s). Unmatched junction bases come to 4, with V trimmed by 3 bases and J by 5 bases. CDR1 LNHDA and CDR2 SQIVND are derived from the germline V gene (reference sequence). The CDR3 goes from the cysteine to the phenylalanine over 14 residues. CDR3 DNA only is kept here, 42 bases in frame from base 1. Comment on this clone: The antigen this receptor binds is unknown. Base quality data are lacking; no much larger clone is found one base away.

Library preparation used the immunoSEQ multiplex PCR assay. Here the immuneACCESS table is served through TCRdb, limited to in-frame sequences with V and J called. Missing clones are a known gap in these copies; in checked studies unresolved V genes cover under half, and the rest lacks a known reason. This sample gives roughly 40,000 clones in total; around nine tenths of them show up just once. The ten largest clones represent approximately 3.8% of the sample. This receptor chain uses TRBV19 and TRBJ2-5, with 9 junctional bases fitting TRBD2. Input material: blood. The sequence was collected from a woman aged 45 to 65 in good health. The nucleotide sequence is given as TGTGCCAGTAGTATCCTAGCGGGGTGGGAGACCCAGTACTTC. It translates as CASSILAGWETQYF.